The entry below gives a single T cell receptor beta chain sequence along with its context. Its antigen is not known. The CDR3 consists of 18 residues. Germline V gene sequence: CDR1 MGHRA, CDR2 YSYEKL. Trimming removed 3 bases from V and 1 base from J; junction bases left unmatched: 10. This entry belongs to a study of T cell responses to AZD1222 COVID-19 vaccine. Here immunoSEQ multiplex PCR was the method, and the copy in TCRdb shows in-frame clones only, minus some. The profile shows tens of thousands of clones, approximately 90% of them singletons. Whole-study findings and limits: Possibly, clonal diversity was underestimated; donors were largely white British and included more females.

The material was peripheral blood, obtained 28 days after the second AZD1222 dose. The chain employs TRBV4-1 and TRBJ2-2; TRBD1 aligns across 8 bases. This sequence was found in an adult who received the AZD1222 COVID-19 vaccine. In DNA, the CDR3 is TGCGCCAGCAGCCACCCAGGGAGCAGGGGGCTGAACACCGGGGAGCTGTTTTTT. Translation: CASSHPGSRGLNTGELFF.